This T cell receptor (beta chain) is from a study of memory CD4+ T cells and cytomegalovirus serostatus. Study results and caveats: CMV serostatus prediction reached median AUC approximately 0.95, or 0.91 with US-trained model.

The sort gate was single viable CD3+CD4+CD8-CD45RO+ cells for memory CD4+ T cells. V shed 2 bases, J shed 5 bases, and the junction held 5 bases outside the gene matches. CDR1 is SGDLS, CDR2 YYNGEE, per germline. The CDR3 sequence is 16 residues long. Remarks on this clone: The antigen remains unidentified.

Measured with immunoSEQ multiplex PCR; TCRdb has only the in-frame clones, and not every one. This sample carries 35,000 to 45,000 clones, around 80% of them seen once, and the ten largest clones take roughly 5.2%. This clonotype was sampled from an adult in good health and CMV-seropositive. This sequence joins TRBV9 and TRBJ2-1; 12 positions agree with TRBD2. Sequenced: memory CD4+ T cells from blood. CDR3 sequence: CASSVTTSGGHNEQFF. For the CDR3, the DNA is TGTGCCAGCAGCGTCACGACTAGCGGGGGCCACAATGAGCAGTTCTTC.